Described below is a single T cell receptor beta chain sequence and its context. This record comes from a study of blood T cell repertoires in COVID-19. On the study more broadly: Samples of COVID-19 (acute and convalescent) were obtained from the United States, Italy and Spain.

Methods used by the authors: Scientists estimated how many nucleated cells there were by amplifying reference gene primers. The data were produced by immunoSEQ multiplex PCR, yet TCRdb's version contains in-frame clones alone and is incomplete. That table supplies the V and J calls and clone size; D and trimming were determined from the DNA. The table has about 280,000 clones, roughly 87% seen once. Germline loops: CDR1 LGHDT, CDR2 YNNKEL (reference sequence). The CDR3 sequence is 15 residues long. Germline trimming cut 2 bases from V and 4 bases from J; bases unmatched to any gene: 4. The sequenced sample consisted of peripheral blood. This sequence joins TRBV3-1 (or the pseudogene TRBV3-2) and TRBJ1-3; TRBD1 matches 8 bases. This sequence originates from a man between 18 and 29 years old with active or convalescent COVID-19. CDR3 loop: CASSQQGAVGNTIYF. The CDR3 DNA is TGTGCCAGCAGCCAACAGGGGGCGGTCGGAAACACCATATATTTT.